This T cell receptor (beta chain) was sequenced for a study of T-cell memory formation after mild COVID-19. Background on the study: TCR clusters were mostly confined to one donor each.

A single record per CDR3 protein comes from TCRdb applying MiXCR to the 5' RACE reads. This sample carries roughly 350,000 distinct CDR3 sequences, over 20% of them seen once, and the ten largest clones take around an eighth. Trimming at V came to 4 bases and at J to 2 bases, leaving 3 bases not matched to a gene. Looked up from germline, CDR1 is DFQATT and CDR2 is SNEGSKA (reference sequence). The CDR3 loop spans 13 amino acids. The origin of this receptor is an adult woman who had mild COVID-19 (a few samples of this study predate the infection). Cell type and time point are not known. The sample was PBMCs or a T cell subset sorted from them (not recorded which). The chain uses TRBV20-1 and TRBJ2-3, with 7 bases fitting TRBD1. The CDR3 DNA reads as TGCAGTGCTATTGACAGGGTCACAGATACGCAGTATTTT. Encoded protein: CSAIDRVTDTQYF.